This T cell receptor beta chain was recorded in a study of control samples from healthy donors and cancer patients. TCRdb's table, derived via immunoSEQ multiplex PCR, lists solely in-frame clones and lacks some. This table has 60,000 to 75,000 clones, roughly nine tenths appearing once. CDR3 length equals 13 residues. Germline CDR1 reads SGHKS; CDR2 reads YYEKEE (reference sequence). Unmatched junction bases numbered 5, after V lost 4 bases and J lost 6 bases. The specimen sequenced was PBMCs. This sequence joins TRBV5-5 and TRBJ2-3; TRBD2 matches 7 bases. This TCR was sampled from a man aged 55-75 years with colorectal cancer. CDR3 nucleotides: TGTGCCAGCAGCGGCGGGGGTCCGGATACGCAGTATTTT. Its protein is CASSGGGPDTQYF.